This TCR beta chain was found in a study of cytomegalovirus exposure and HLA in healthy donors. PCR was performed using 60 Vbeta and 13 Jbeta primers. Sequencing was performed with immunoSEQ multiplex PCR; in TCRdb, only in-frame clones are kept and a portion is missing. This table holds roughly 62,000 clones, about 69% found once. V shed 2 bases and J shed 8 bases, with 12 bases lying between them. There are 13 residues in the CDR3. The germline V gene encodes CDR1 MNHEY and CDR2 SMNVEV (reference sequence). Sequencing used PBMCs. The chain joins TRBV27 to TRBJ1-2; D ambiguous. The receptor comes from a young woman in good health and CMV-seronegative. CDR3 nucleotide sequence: TGTGCCAGCAGTTTAGTTGGAGGCGTGGGCTACACCTTC. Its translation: CASSLVGGVGYTF.